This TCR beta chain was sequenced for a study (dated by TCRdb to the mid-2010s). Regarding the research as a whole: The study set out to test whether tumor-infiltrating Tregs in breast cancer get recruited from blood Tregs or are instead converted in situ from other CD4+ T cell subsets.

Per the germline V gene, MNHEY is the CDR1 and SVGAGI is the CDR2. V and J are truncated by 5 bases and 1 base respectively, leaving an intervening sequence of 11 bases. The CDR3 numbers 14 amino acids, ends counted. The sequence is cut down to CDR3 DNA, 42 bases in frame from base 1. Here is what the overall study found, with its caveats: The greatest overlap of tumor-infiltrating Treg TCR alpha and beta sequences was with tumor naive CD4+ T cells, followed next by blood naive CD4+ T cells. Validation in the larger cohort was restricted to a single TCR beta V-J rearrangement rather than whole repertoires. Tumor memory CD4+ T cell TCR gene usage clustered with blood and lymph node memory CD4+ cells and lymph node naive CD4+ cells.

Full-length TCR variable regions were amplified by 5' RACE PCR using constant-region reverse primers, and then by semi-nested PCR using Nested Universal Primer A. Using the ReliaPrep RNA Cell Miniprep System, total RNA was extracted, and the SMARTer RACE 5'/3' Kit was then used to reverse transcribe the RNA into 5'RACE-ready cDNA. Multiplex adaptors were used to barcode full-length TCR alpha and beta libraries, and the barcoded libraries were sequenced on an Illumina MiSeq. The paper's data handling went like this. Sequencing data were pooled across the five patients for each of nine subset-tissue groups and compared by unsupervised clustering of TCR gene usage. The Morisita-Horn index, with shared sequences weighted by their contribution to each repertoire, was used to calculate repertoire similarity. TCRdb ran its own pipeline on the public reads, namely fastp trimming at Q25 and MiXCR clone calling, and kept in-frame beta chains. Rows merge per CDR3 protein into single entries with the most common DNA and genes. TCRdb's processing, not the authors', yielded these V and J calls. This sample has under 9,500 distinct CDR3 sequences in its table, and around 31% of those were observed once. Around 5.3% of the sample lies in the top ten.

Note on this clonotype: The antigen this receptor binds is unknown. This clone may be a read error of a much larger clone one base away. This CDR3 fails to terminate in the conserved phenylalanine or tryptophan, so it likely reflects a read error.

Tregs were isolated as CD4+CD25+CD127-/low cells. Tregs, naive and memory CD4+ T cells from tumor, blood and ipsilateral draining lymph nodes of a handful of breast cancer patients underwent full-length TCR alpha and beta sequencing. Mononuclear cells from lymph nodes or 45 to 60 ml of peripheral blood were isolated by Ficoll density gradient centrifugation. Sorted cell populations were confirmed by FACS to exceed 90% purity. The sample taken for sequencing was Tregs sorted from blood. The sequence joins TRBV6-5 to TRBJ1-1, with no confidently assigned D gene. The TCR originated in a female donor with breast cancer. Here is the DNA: TGTGCCAGCAGTCAAAGACACCGGAACACTGAAGCTTTCTCT. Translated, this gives CASSQRHRNTEAFS.